The 27 T cell receptor beta chains listed next were all sequenced from one sample in a study of blood T cells in healthy people across ages. Alongside a J-beta primer mix, a sample-barcoded 5' primer served in a second PCR lasting about 7 to 12 cycles. One entry per CDR3 protein, called by TCRdb with MiXCR from the 5' RACE reads. The sample contains about 1,400,000 distinct CDR3 sequences, 55% to 75% of which appear only once. Sequencing was carried out using blood. These receptor sequences come from a man aged 18 to 30 in good health.

This clonotype was seen only a few times. J is TRBJ1-2 and V is TRBV29-1; D gene ambiguous. V was cut by 3 bases and J by 8 bases, with 7 bases left in between. CDR3 length: 10 residues. From germline, CDR1 is SQVTM and CDR2 ANQGSEA. CDR3 protein: CSVDSGGYTF. CDR3 in DNA: TGCAGCGTTGATTCAGGAGGCTACACCTTC.

J is TRBJ2-7 and V is TRBV6-1; 7 bases align to TRBD1. The J call may be wrong; the DNA end is better matched by TRBJ2-5. This CDR3 contains 13 residues. Germline V gives CDR1 MNHNS, CDR2 SASEGT. CDR3 bases: TGTGCCAGCAGTGCCCGGACAGGAGAGACCCAGTACTTC. Protein sequence: CASSARTGETQYF.

The V and J genes are TRBV12-3 or TRBV12-4 and TRBJ1-1; no definite D call. Trimming stripped 3 bases from V and 10 bases from J, with 15 bases between. The CDR3 is 13 amino acids. The CDR3 sequence is CASSFAANGRAFF. CDR3 DNA: TGTGCCAGCAGTTTCGCTGCAAACGGACGAGCTTTCTTT.

The chain carries TRBV20-1 and TRBJ2-7; weak D call: TRBD2 (6 bases). This CDR3 comprises 12 residues. Germline V gene lookup returns CDR1 DFQATT and CDR2 SNEGSKA (reference sequence). CDR3 in DNA: TGCAGCGGTACCGGGACTCCGGGCGAGCAGTACTTC. Protein sequence: CSGTGTPGEQYF.

V is TRBV28 and J is TRBJ2-1; no clear D gene. CDR1 MDHEN and CDR2 SYDVKM come from the germline V gene. V was shortened by 4 bases and J by 5 bases, with 9 bases between the two germline ends. The CDR3 runs to 13 residues. CDR3 sequence (DNA): TGTGCCAGCAGTTCCCCCGGAAACAATGAGCAGTTCTTC. Residues: CASSSPGNNEQFF. Based on the CDR3 plus reference TRBV28 and TRBJ2-1, the full variable domain is DVKVTQSSRYLVKRTGEKVFLECVQDMDHENMFWYRQDPGLGLRLIYFSYDVKMKEKGDIPEGYSVSREKKERFSLILESASTNQTSMYLCASSSPGNNEQFFGPGTRLTVL.

The CDR3 is CASSPSYSGGQDTQYF. The CDR3 DNA sequence: TGCGCCAGCAGCCCCTCATATAGCGGGGGGCAAGATACGCAGTATTTT. The chain joins TRBV4-1 to TRBJ2-3; 10 nucleotides align to TRBD2. This CDR3 contains 16 residues. Germline V lookup: CDR1 MGHRA, CDR2 YSYEKL. Losses at the gene ends were 4 bases for V and 5 bases for J; bases not matched to a gene: 9.

The rearrangement links TRBV15 to TRBJ2-7; D perhaps matches TRBD2 (7 bases). This CDR3 is 13 amino acids long. Germline loops: CDR1 LNHNV, CDR2 YYDKDF (reference sequence). V was clipped by 11 bases and J by 4 bases, with 18 bases between them. The CDR3 sequence is CAPMRGRDYEQYF. In nucleotides, the CDR3 is TGTGCCCCTATGCGGGGGCGGGATTACGAGCAGTACTTC.

The V gene is TRBV6-1, the J gene TRBJ2-6; D is unclear. The CDR3 is made up of 14 amino acids. CDR1 and CDR2 (germline): MNHNS, SASEGT. Trimming stripped 3 bases from V and 2 bases from J, with 5 bases between. CDR3 DNA: TGTGCCAGCAGTGAGGTTCCTGGGGCCAACGTCCTGACTTTC. Its protein is CASSEVPGANVLTF.

The chain is built from TRBV4-1 and TRBJ2-1, with D maybe TRBD2 (7 bases). CDR1 is MGHRA and CDR2 is YSYEKL in the germline V gene. V was pared by 0 bases and J by 15 bases, with 18 bases between. CDR3 length: 14 residues. The CDR3 spells CASSQEVRARGPFF. In nucleotides, the CDR3 is TGCGCCAGCAGCCAAGAAGTGAGGGCGCGGGGGCCGTTCTTC.

The rearrangement links TRBV25-1 to TRBJ1-2, with 10 bases lining up with TRBD1. Per germline, CDR1 MGHDK and CDR2 SYGVNS. The ends lost 3 bases at V and 3 bases at J; junction bases unmatched: 10. The CDR3 extends over 17 amino acids. In DNA form, the CDR3 reads TGTGCCAGCAGTGACAACGACAGGGGGCGGGGGGACTATGGCTACACCTTC. This gives the protein CASSDNDRGRGDYGYTF.

This chain links TRBV4-1 with TRBJ2-1, with 8 bases fitting TRBD2. The V gene's germline CDR1 is MGHRA and CDR2 YSYEKL. The CDR3 contains 16 residues. V lost 1 base and J lost 5; bases outside the gene matches: 7. CDR3 nucleotides: TGCGCCAGCAGCCAAGTTCCACTAGCGGCGAACAATGAGCAGTTCTTC. Its translation: CASSQVPLAANNEQFF.

The chain has TRBV5-1 and TRBJ1-2; TRBD1 agrees at 8 bases. V lost 5 bases, J lost 4 bases, and 10 bases stayed unmatched. Looked up from germline, CDR1 is SGHRS and CDR2 is YFSETQ. This CDR3 has 15 amino acids. CDR3 DNA: TGCGCCAGCAGTCCGGACAGGGCCACCGTCTATGGCTACACCTTC. This translates into CASSPDRATVYGYTF.

The rearrangement uses TRBV4-2 and TRBJ2-3, with a tentative D call TRBD2 (6 bases). The germline gives CDR1 LGHNA, CDR2 YNFKEQ. Trimming pared 1 base from V and 2 bases from J, leaving 13 bases between. The CDR3 has 16 residues. The CDR3 region is CASSQVLGTATDTQYF. CDR3 bases: TGTGCCAGCAGCCAAGTGCTTGGGACTGCCACAGATACGCAGTATTTT.

The CDR3 sequence: CASSQDLAGANEQFF. CDR3 coding DNA: TGTGCCAGCAGCCAAGATCTAGCGGGAGCCAATGAGCAGTTCTTC. J is TRBJ2-1 and V is TRBV3-1, with 10 bases fitting TRBD2. V dropped 0 bases and J dropped 6; count of bases not matched to a gene: 2. Germline V gene sequence: CDR1 LGHDT, CDR2 YNNKEL (reference sequence). This CDR3 is 15 amino acids long.

The V and J genes are TRBV20-1 and TRBJ2-3; 16 positions match TRBD2. Germline CDR1 DFQATT, CDR2 SNEGSKA (reference sequence). Unmatched junction bases numbered 5, after V lost 6 bases and J lost 5 bases. The CDR3 totals 15 residues. CDR3 in DNA: TGCAGTGCCAGGGGACTAGCGGGAGGGTTAGATACGCAGTATTTT. It yields the protein CSARGLAGGLDTQYF.

This clonotype was seen a handful of times. The chain employs TRBV20-1 and TRBJ2-1; D might be TRBD1 or TRBD2, each matching 6 bases. Trimming cost V 5 bases and J 9 bases, with 11 bases left between them. The CDR3 runs to 11 residues. Germline V gene sequence: CDR1 DFQATT, CDR2 SNEGSKA (reference sequence). CDR3 sequence (DNA): TGCAGTGCTTTAGAGGGGGGTGAGCAGTTCTTC. It encodes CSALEGGEQFF.

The sample holds one count of this clonotype. The genes are TRBV2 and TRBJ1-2, with 7 bases matching TRBD1. V was pared by 7 bases and J by 4 bases, with 21 bases of the junction left unmatched. This CDR3 has 18 amino acids. Germline CDR1 is SNHLY and CDR2 is FYNNEI. The CDR3 protein is CASTSLRDSPGTSYGYTF. The CDR3 DNA is TGTGCCAGCACCTCGCTCCGGGACAGCCCCGGAACAAGCTATGGCTACACCTTC. The full variable domain, in which reference TRBV2 and TRBJ1-2 provide the parts outside the CDR3, is EPEVTQTPSHQVTQMGQEVILRCVPISNHLYFYWYRQILGQKVEFLVSFYNNEISEKSEIFDDQFSVERPDGSNFTLKIRSTKLEDSAMYFCASTSLRDSPGTSYGYTFGSGTRLTVV.

The rearrangement joins TRBV7-9 to TRBJ2-7; D unclear. The end of the DNA is better explained by TRBJ2-5, so the J call may be wrong. Germline assignment: CDR1 SEHNR and CDR2 FQNEAQ (reference sequence). The CDR3 covers 15 residues. For the CDR3, the DNA is TGTGCCAGCAGCTTCAAGCACAGAATTGAAGAGACCCAGTACTTC. Translating it yields CASSFKHRIEETQYF.

V and J are TRBV20-1 and TRBJ1-1; 7 bases fit TRBD1. Germline CDR1 DFQATT, CDR2 SNEGSKA (reference sequence). The ends lost 3 bases at V and 6 bases at J; junction bases unmatched: 7. The CDR3 spans 13 residues. The CDR3 nucleotides are TGCAGTGCTAGGGTAGGGACAGCATCTGAAGCTTTCTTT. This encodes CSARVGTASEAFF.

A few counts support this clonotype. The V and J genes are TRBV20-1 and TRBJ2-7; possibly TRBD1 for D (5 bases). The germline V gene encodes CDR1 DFQATT and CDR2 SNEGSKA (reference sequence). V lost 1 base and J 0 bases, leaving 7 bases between the germline ends. The CDR3 contains 13 residues. In DNA, the CDR3 is TGCAGTGCTAGAGGACAGTTCTCCTACGAGCAGTACTTC. Translated, it gives CSARGQFSYEQYF.

The rearrangement links TRBV12-3 or TRBV12-4 to TRBJ2-5, with D possibly matching TRBD1 (6 bases). With 5 bases removed from V and 11 bases from J, the gap between germline ends came to 24 bases. This CDR3 is 15 amino acids long. The CDR3 DNA sequence: TGTGCCAGCAGTCTCGGGGACACACTCTACGTGGAGCAGTACTTC. Encoded protein: CASSLGDTLYVEQYF.

In this sample, this clonotype turned up many times. The chain links TRBV7-9 to TRBJ2-7, with unresolved D. V was pared by 1 base and J by 3 bases, with 7 bases between. The CDR3 extends over 13 amino acids. CDR1 and CDR2 (germline): SEHNR, FQNEAQ (reference sequence). Here the CDR3 reads CASSLEADYEQYF. CDR3 DNA: TGTGCCAGCAGCTTAGAAGCTGACTACGAGCAGTACTTC.

The genes are TRBV20-1 and TRBJ2-3; a weak D match, TRBD1 (6 bases). This CDR3 has 16 residues. Trimming took off 3 bases at V and 3 bases at J, with 19 bases between the two ends. Germline V lookup: CDR1 DFQATT, CDR2 SNEGSKA (reference sequence). CDR3 nucleotides: TGCAGTGCTAGGGACGAGGGGGAGTATATGACAGATACGCAGTATTTT. It codes for CSARDEGEYMTDTQYF.

On this clonotype: It may be a read error: a sequence one base away is much more abundant. The genes are TRBV9 and TRBJ2-7, with D possibly TRBD1 on 6 matching bases. Trimming removed 4 bases at V and 1 base at J, with 12 bases between. The germline V gene encodes CDR1 SGDLS and CDR2 YYNGEE. This CDR3 is 14 amino acids long. The CDR3 sequence is CASSIEGVSYEQYF. CDR3 nucleotides: TGTGCCAGCAGCATAGAGGGGGTATCCTACGAGCAGTACTTC.

The V gene is TRBV6-5, the J gene TRBJ2-1; 7 nucleotides align to TRBD2. J lost 6 bases, V lost 6 bases, and 11 bases had no gene match. Germline CDR1 MNHEY, CDR2 SVGAGI. The CDR3 loop spans 15 amino acids. The CDR3 spells CASSLGTTLGNEQFF. The CDR3 nucleotides read TGTGCCAGCAGCCTCGGGACTACCCTGGGCAATGAGCAGTTCTTC.

V is TRBV7-9 and J is TRBJ2-5; D may be TRBD1 (6 bases). The J call is in doubt because the DNA end fits TRBJ2-7 better. This CDR3 is built from 13 residues. Germline assignment: CDR1 SEHNR and CDR2 FQNEAQ (reference sequence). The CDR3 DNA reads as TGTGCCAGCAGCCCCGAGGGGGTGTACGAGCAGTACTTC. Protein product: CASSPEGVYEQYF.

This clonotype was found many times. The chain recombines TRBV20-1 with TRBJ2-5; D call uncertain. Germline lookup yields CDR1 DFQATT and CDR2 SNEGSKA (reference sequence). CDR3 length: 11 amino acids. V was trimmed by 3 bases and J by 5 bases, leaving 7 bases between them. The CDR3 DNA is TGCAGTGCTAGGAGAACGGAGACCCAGTACTTC. Translation gives CSARRTETQYF.